The 21 T cell receptor beta chains below were found in one sample sequenced in a study of cytomegalovirus exposure and HLA in healthy donors. PCR employed 60 Vbeta and 13 Jbeta primers. Here immunoSEQ multiplex PCR was the method, and the copy in TCRdb shows in-frame clones only, minus some. The sample contains more than 150,000 clones, roughly 80% of which appear only once. The sequencing sample was made of PBMCs. These receptors came from a woman in her 30s in good health and CMV-seropositive.

The chain links TRBV5-1 to TRBJ2-5; perhaps TRBD1 as D (6 bases). There are 15 residues in the CDR3. Germline V gene lookup returns CDR1 SGHRS and CDR2 YFSETQ. V lost 0 bases and J lost 5, with 14 bases in between. The CDR3 region has the DNA TGCGCCAGCAGCTTGGATCAGGGGTCTTGGGAGACCCAGTACTTC. Its protein product is CASSLDQGSWETQYF.

This chain uses TRBV5-1 with TRBJ2-3; 11 bases are shared with TRBD2. The ends lost 4 bases at V and 0 bases at J; junction bases unmatched: 16. Germline assignment: CDR1 SGHRS and CDR2 YFSETQ. The CDR3 consists of 20 residues. The CDR3: CASSHAGTSGLLTSTDTQYF. As DNA, the CDR3 is TGCGCCAGCAGCCACGCCGGGACTAGCGGACTTCTTACTAGCACAGATACGCAGTATTTT.

V and J are TRBV7-2 and TRBJ1-5, with a possible D match to TRBD1 (5 bases). From germline, CDR1 is SGHTA and CDR2 FQGNSA. Trimming removed 5 bases at V and 7 bases at J, with 12 bases between. CDR3 length: 13 residues. CDR3 sequence reads: CASSAPQGQPQHF. DNA for the CDR3: TGTGCCAGCAGCGCACCCCAGGGCCAGCCCCAGCATTTT.

This clone was seen only once. J is TRBJ1-5 and V is TRBV4-2; D gene unclear. Between the trimmed V and J ends, which lost 1 base and 3 bases, there was a span of 16 bases. The germline V gene encodes CDR1 LGHNA and CDR2 YNFKEQ. The CDR3 totals 17 residues. The CDR3 bases are TGTGCCAGCAGCCAAGTCTCGATGGTCGGTCACAATCAGCCCCAGCATTTT. Translating gives CASSQVSMVGHNQPQHF.

The rearrangement joins TRBV5-6 to TRBJ2-1; D gene uncertain. V was pared by 1 base and J by 11 bases, with 13 bases between. This CDR3 spans 13 amino acids. Germline V gene lookup returns CDR1 SGHDT and CDR2 YYEEEE. The CDR3 nucleotides read TGTGCCAGCAGCTTGAGTCTACCTAGTCAGCAGTTCTTC. It is translated as CASSLSLPSQQFF.

J is TRBJ2-5 and V is TRBV6-5, with D perhaps matching TRBD2 (6 bases). Between the trimmed V and J ends, which lost 5 bases and 5 bases, there was a span of 9 bases. The CDR3 length is 12 residues. The germline gives CDR1 MNHEY, CDR2 SVGAGI. DNA of the CDR3: TGTGCCAGCAGTCCTGCGGGGGAGACCCAGTACTTC. Translating gives CASSPAGETQYF.

The chain couples TRBV7-8 to TRBJ1-1; 11 bases are a match to TRBD1. Germline V gives CDR1 SGHVS, CDR2 FQNEAQ. The CDR3 length is 17 residues. J was trimmed by 1 base and V by 3 bases; bases with no gene match: 7. CDR3 sequence reads: CASSLGQGVVRNTEAFF. The CDR3 nucleotides read TGTGCCAGCAGCTTGGGACAGGGGGTTGTGAGGAACACTGAAGCTTTCTTT.

V is TRBV18 and J is TRBJ2-7, with 12 positions matching TRBD2. The junction had 18 bases not matched to a gene; V was cut back by 4 bases and J by 2 bases. The germline gives CDR1 KGHSH, CDR2 LQKENI. The CDR3 is made up of 20 amino acids. DNA of the CDR3: TGTGCCAGCTCACGACCCCTCAGGACTAGCGGGAATACCCTGACCTACGAGCAGTACTTC. Translated, it gives CASSRPLRTSGNTLTYEQYF. Full variable domain (outside the CDR3, taken from reference TRBV18 and TRBJ2-7): NAGVMQNPRHLVRRRGQEARLRCSPMKGHSHVYWYRQLPEEGLKFMVYLQKENIIDESGMPKERFSAEFPKEGPSILRIQQVVRGDSAAYFCASSRPLRTSGNTLTYEQYFGPGTRLTVT.

This clone has just one count. The V and J genes are TRBV7-9 and TRBJ1-1; 11 bases line up with TRBD1. The CDR3 length is 14 residues. After removal of 3 bases from V and 5 bases from J, the junction contained 2 bases not matched to a gene. Per the germline V gene, CDR1 is SEHNR and CDR2 is FQNEAQ (reference sequence). The CDR3 DNA sequence: TGTGCCAGCAGCTTGGACAGGGGGCTTACTGAAGCTTTCTTT. It is translated as CASSLDRGLTEAFF.

The chain is built from TRBV29-1 and TRBJ2-5, with D perhaps matching TRBD1 (7 bases). Trimming cost V 4 bases and J 2 bases, with 14 bases left between them. Germline V lookup: CDR1 SQVTM, CDR2 ANQGSEA. The CDR3 is 14 amino acids. CDR3 DNA: TGCAGCGTTGGTTCGGCAGGGGGGCAAGAGACCCAGTACTTC. This encodes CSVGSAGGQETQYF.

This clone was counted only a few times. The rearrangement joins TRBV7-8 to TRBJ1-5; D uncertain. Germline CDR1 is SGHVS and CDR2 is FQNEAQ. The V and J ends lost 2 bases and 0 bases respectively, with 11 bases between them. This CDR3 comprises 16 residues. CDR3 sequence reads: CASSLSGDYSNQPQHF. CDR3 sequence (DNA): TGTGCCAGCAGCTTATCAGGTGACTATAGCAATCAGCCCCAGCATTTT.

The V and J genes are TRBV7-3 and TRBJ2-3; 8 bases align to TRBD2. V dropped 1 base and J dropped 1; count of bases not matched to a gene: 1. Germline V gene sequence: CDR1 SGHTA, CDR2 FQGTGA. The CDR3 covers 15 residues. In DNA, the CDR3 is TGTGCCAGCAGCTTAAAACTAGCGGGCACAGATACGCAGTATTTT. Protein: CASSLKLAGTDTQYF.

V and J are TRBV27 and TRBJ1-5, with a weak D call TRBD1 (6 bases). V dropped 2 bases and J dropped 7 bases, with 9 bases sitting between them. CDR1 is MNHEY, CDR2 SMNVEV, per germline (reference sequence). The CDR3 has 13 residues. CDR3 in amino acids: CASSLIQGQPQHF. CDR3 nucleotide sequence: TGTGCCAGCAGTTTAATCCAGGGGCAGCCCCAGCATTTT.

The DNA for the CDR3 is TGTGCCAGCAGCTTAGCGCCAGCGGGAGGTTTAACAGATACGCAGTATTTT. It encodes CASSLAPAGGLTDTQYF. The rearrangement links TRBV7-6 to TRBJ2-3; 9 bases match TRBD2. With V trimmed by 0 bases and J by 3 bases, 7 bases remained unmatched. Germline V lookup: CDR1 SGHVS, CDR2 FNYEAQ. This CDR3 is 17 amino acids long.

This rearrangement joins TRBV6-1 to TRBJ2-7; 9 bases line up with TRBD2. V dropped 10 bases and J dropped 8; count of bases not matched to a gene: 9. Germline values: CDR1 MNHNS, CDR2 SASEGT. The CDR3 contains 12 residues. The CDR3 coding sequence is TGTGCCACCGGACTAGCGAACTCCCAGCAGTACTTC. Translated, it gives CATGLANSQQYF.

The chain joins TRBV7-6 to TRBJ2-7, with 13 bases that match TRBD2. Germline CDR1 SGHVS, CDR2 FNYEAQ. V dropped 5 bases and J dropped 2; count of bases not matched to a gene: 12. The CDR3 runs to 18 residues. This chain's CDR3 is CASSRRTGTSGIPYEQYF. The CDR3 nucleotides read TGTGCCAGCAGCCGACGGACCGGGACTAGCGGGATCCCCTACGAGCAGTACTTC.

The rearrangement joins TRBV6-4 to TRBJ2-3; no firm D call. With 2 bases removed from V and 0 bases from J, the gap between germline ends came to 6 bases. Germline CDR1 and CDR2: MRHNA and SNTAGT. The CDR3 spans 14 residues. The DNA for the CDR3 is TGTGCCAGCAGTGACAGACTCAGCACAGATACGCAGTATTTT. Protein product: CASSDRLSTDTQYF.

The genes are TRBV6-5 and TRBJ2-7; the D is unclear. Deletions cut 3 bases from V and 3 bases from J, with 15 bases between. Germline lookup yields CDR1 MNHEY and CDR2 SVGAGI. This CDR3 spans 15 amino acids. DNA for the CDR3: TGTGCCAGCAGTTATGAGATTTCTTCTTACTACGAGCAGTACTTC. Its translation: CASSYEISSYYEQYF.

The chain combines TRBV28 with TRBJ2-1, with D possibly matching TRBD1 (8 bases). CDR1 and CDR2 (germline): MDHEN, SYDVKM. Trimming removed 4 bases from V and 8 bases from J, with 18 bases in between. The length of the CDR3 is 15 residues. Here the CDR3 reads CASSSRAGQVYEQFF. For the CDR3, the DNA is TGTGCCAGCAGTTCCCGAGCGGGACAGGTATATGAGCAGTTCTTC.

The J gene is TRBJ1-6, the V gene TRBV6-5; D possibly corresponds to TRBD1 (6 bases). The CDR3 spans 15 residues. V lost 0 bases to trimming and J lost 8 bases, with 11 bases between them. Germline-derived CDR1 and CDR2 are MNHEY and SVGAGI. The CDR3 sequence: CASSYSARGHSPLHF. The CDR3 DNA follows: TGTGCCAGCAGTTACTCGGCCAGGGGCCATTCACCCCTCCACTTT.

This clone was counted only a few times. The V and J genes are TRBV19 and TRBJ2-5; 7 nucleotides line up with TRBD1. Per the germline V gene, CDR1 is LNHDA and CDR2 is SQIVND (reference sequence). The CDR3 covers 14 residues. The V and J ends lost 6 bases and 5 bases, in that order; junction bases with no gene match: 9. The CDR3 protein is CASRSTGLGETQYF. The CDR3 DNA follows: TGTGCCAGTAGATCGACAGGGCTTGGGGAGACCCAGTACTTC.